This TCR beta chain appears in the sequencing data of a study of blood T cell repertoires in COVID-19. For the study at large: T cells, B-cell-depleted T cells, or PBMCs provided the cDNA or gDNA that served as material.

Trimming stripped 3 bases from V and 7 bases from J, with 12 bases between. The CDR3 covers 13 residues. CDR1 and CDR2 (germline): MGHDK, SYGVNS. Per the original data handling: Amplification with reference gene primers provided the estimates of nucleated cell counts. Measured with immunoSEQ multiplex PCR; TCRdb has only the in-frame clones, and not every one. V and J calls and clone size are given by that table; D and trimming were obtained from the DNA. The repertoire has around 31,000 clones, 89% of them found once; the top ten carry about 0.55%. The source is a woman aged 40 to 50 with active or convalescent COVID-19. The sample taken for sequencing was peripheral blood. This chain joins TRBV25-1 and TRBJ1-2; D is uncertain. The CDR3 DNA reads as TGTGCCAGCAGTGAGGCCCTAGTAGGTGGCTACACCTTC. This gives the protein CASSEALVGGYTF.